Each of the 24 T cell receptor beta chains below was sequenced from the same sample in a study of T-cell reconstitution after alpha-beta-depleted transplantation in children. Using unique molecular identifiers, the investigators prepared the TCRbeta library. TCRdb analysed the PCR reads with MiXCR anew, one entry per CDR3 protein. The sample contains over 300,000 distinct CDR3 sequences, 10% of which appear only once. Source: PBMCs from the stem cell graft donor, taken from the stem cell graft. The receptors come from a human donor who donated a stem cell graft to a child with acute lymphoblastic leukemia.

Ten or more counts support this clonotype. The V call is TRBV5-1, the J call TRBJ2-1, with 10 bases fitting TRBD2. After removal of 4 bases from V and 1 base from J, the junction contained 2 bases not matched to a gene. This CDR3 contains 15 residues. Per germline, CDR1 SGHRS and CDR2 YFSETQ. CDR3: CASSGLAESYNEQFF. The CDR3 DNA reads TGCGCCAGCAGCGGACTAGCGGAGTCCTACAATGAGCAGTTCTTC.

This clonotype was seen many times. The CDR3 is CASSLGVGTEAFF. The DNA for the CDR3 is TGTGCCAGCAGCTTAGGGGTTGGGACTGAAGCTTTCTTT. This chain connects TRBV11-2 to TRBJ1-1; D is unresolved. The CDR3 is 13 residues long. Trimming pared 1 base from V and 5 bases from J, leaving 8 bases between. The germline CDR1 and CDR2 sequences are SGHAT and FQNNGV.

A few counts support this clonotype. J is TRBJ1-5 and V is TRBV20-1, with TRBD1 matching over 8 bases. With 1 base clipped from V and 6 bases from J, the junction kept 5 bases outside the gene matches. The CDR3 totals 14 residues. Germline CDR1 is DFQATT and CDR2 is SNEGSKA (reference sequence). This chain's CDR3 is CSARVQGAGQPQHF. CDR3 nucleotides: TGCAGTGCTAGAGTTCAGGGGGCTGGTCAGCCCCAGCATTTT.

As regards this clonotype: The germline gene is not matched at one end of the junction; a read error may be the cause. The V and J genes are TRBV6-5 and TRBJ1-1, with TRBD1 matching over 7 bases. This CDR3 region has 15 residues. CDR1 and CDR2 (germline): MNHEY, SVGAGI. Here the CDR3 DNA reads TGTGCCAGCCGTTACGACAGGGTAATGAACACTGAAGCTTTCTTT. Its translation: CASRYDRVMNTEAFF.

There are a few counts of this clonotype. This rearrangement joins TRBV28 to TRBJ1-5; perhaps TRBD1 as D (5 bases). The germline V gene has CDR1 MDHEN and CDR2 SYDVKM. V lost 5 bases and J 2 bases, leaving 31 bases between the germline ends. The CDR3 loop spans 21 amino acids. The CDR3 here is CASSLISTGLRTDRGNQPQHF. The CDR3, as DNA: TGTGCCAGCAGTCTTATAAGTACGGGACTTCGTACCGATCGGGGCAATCAGCCCCAGCATTTT.

The chain uses TRBV7-8 and TRBJ2-7; D is perhaps TRBD1 or TRBD2 (5 bases each). The V end lost 5 bases, the J end lost 1 base, and 15 bases lay between the germline ends. Per germline, CDR1 SGHVS and CDR2 FQNEAQ. The length of the CDR3 is 15 residues. The CDR3: CASSGYRDVSYEQYF. In DNA, the CDR3 is TGTGCCAGCAGCGGATACCGGGACGTTTCCTACGAGCAGTACTTC.

J is TRBJ1-5 and V is TRBV29-1, with D possibly being TRBD1 (6 bases). The V gene's germline CDR1 is SQVTM and CDR2 ANQGSEA. Trimming removed 6 bases at V and 4 bases at J, with 13 bases between. The CDR3 has 13 amino acids. CDR3 residues: CSVSQGSNQPQHF. As DNA, the CDR3 is TGCAGCGTATCACAGGGTTCAAATCAGCCCCAGCATTTT.

This clonotype was seen more than once but under ten times. The rearrangement joins TRBV7-9 to TRBJ2-7; D assignment may be TRBD1 or TRBD2 (5 bases each). The ends were cut back, 5 bases at V and 11 bases at J, with 22 bases in the middle. The CDR3 consists of 14 residues. CDR1 SEHNR and CDR2 FQNEAQ come from the germline V gene (reference sequence). The chain's CDR3 is CASSQGPWGYSKYF. The CDR3, as DNA: TGTGCCAGCAGCCAGGGCCCCTGGGGGTACTCGAAGTACTTC.

This clonotype turned up a few times. J is TRBJ2-2 and V is TRBV4-1; D gene ambiguous. V lost 1 base and J 2 bases, leaving 8 bases between the germline ends. The CDR3 loop spans 15 amino acids. Germline V gives CDR1 MGHRA, CDR2 YSYEKL. CDR3 coding DNA: TGCGCCAGCAGCCAAGTCAGCCTAAACACCGGGGAGCTGTTTTTT. Translating it yields CASSQVSLNTGELFF.

This clonotype came up a few times. The genes are TRBV5-1 and TRBJ2-1, with 9 bases that match TRBD2. The V gene's germline CDR1 is SGHRS and CDR2 YFSETQ. V gave up 4 bases and J gave up 8 bases; unmatched junction bases: 13. The CDR3 loop spans 16 amino acids. The CDR3 protein is CASSLDGGTSMDEQFF. The CDR3 DNA sequence: TGCGCCAGCAGCCTGGACGGTGGGACTAGCATGGATGAGCAGTTCTTC. Full variable domain (rest looked up from reference TRBV5-1 and TRBJ2-1): KAGVTQTPRYLIKTRGQQVTLSCSPISGHRSVSWYQQTPGQGLQFLFEYFSETQRNKGNFPGRFSGRQFSNSRSEMNVSTLELGDSALYLCASSLDGGTSMDEQFFGPGTRLTVL.

V gene TRBV11-2 combines with J gene TRBJ1-5, with unresolved D. The CDR3 is made up of 15 amino acids. V dropped 4 bases and J dropped 0 bases, with 10 bases sitting between them. Per the germline V gene, CDR1 is SGHAT and CDR2 is FQNNGV. The CDR3 reads CASSYSAYSNQPQHF. CDR3 bases: TGTGCCAGCAGCTACTCGGCGTATAGCAATCAGCCCCAGCATTTT.

This clonotype appeared many times. V gene TRBV10-3 combines with J gene TRBJ2-3, with D possibly being TRBD2 (6 bases). Germline V gene data show CDR1 as ENHRY and CDR2 as SYGVKD. The CDR3 runs to 11 residues. Trimming shortened V by 3 bases and J by 8 bases, and 6 bases separated the two germline ends. This CDR3 reads CAISDSGTQYF. CDR3 bases: TGTGCCATCAGTGATAGCGGTACGCAGTATTTT.

This clonotype has a handful of counts. The chain employs TRBV4-2 and TRBJ2-2; maybe TRBD2 (6 bases). The V gene's germline CDR1 is LGHNA and CDR2 YNFKEQ. This CDR3 has 19 amino acids. Trimming removed 1 base from V and 6 bases from J, with 24 bases in between. The CDR3, as DNA: TGTGCCAGCAGCCAAGTGGGTCGCCGAGGGCGACTAGGTGCCGGGGAGCTGTTTTTT. Translating it yields CASSQVGRRGRLGAGELFF.

This clonotype came up a few times. The chain links TRBV12-3 or TRBV12-4 to TRBJ2-5, with 8 bases aligning to TRBD1. This CDR3 is built from 15 residues. V lost 1 base, J lost 4 bases, and 5 bases stayed unmatched. CDR3 loop: CASSLGQGFRETQYF. The CDR3 DNA sequence: TGTGCCAGCAGTTTAGGACAGGGGTTTCGAGAGACCCAGTACTTC.

The chain has TRBV5-1 and TRBJ2-6, with TRBD2 matching 8 bases. Looked up from germline, CDR1 is SGHRS and CDR2 is YFSETQ. After removal of 4 bases from V and 3 bases from J, the junction contained 21 bases not matched to a gene. The CDR3 totals 21 residues. The CDR3 spells CASSAPRGAGVLLDGANVLTF. CDR3 DNA: TGCGCCAGCAGCGCCCCCCGTGGAGCGGGAGTTCTTTTAGATGGGGCCAACGTCCTGACTTTC. Using reference TRBV5-1 and TRBJ2-6 for the parts outside the CDR3, the full variable domain is KAGVTQTPRYLIKTRGQQVTLSCSPISGHRSVSWYQQTPGQGLQFLFEYFSETQRNKGNFPGRFSGRQFSNSRSEMNVSTLELGDSALYLCASSAPRGAGVLLDGANVLTFGAGSRLTVL.

This clonotype has more than one count but fewer than ten. The chain employs TRBV2 and TRBJ2-3; the D is unclear. The CDR3 consists of 14 residues. Germline V gene data show CDR1 as SNHLY and CDR2 as FYNNEI. The V end was cut by 2 bases, the J end by 2 bases, with 8 bases between. The CDR3 spells CASSEQLSTDTQYF. The CDR3 DNA reads as TGTGCCAGCAGTGAACAGCTCTCCACAGATACGCAGTATTTT.

At least ten counts were recorded for this clonotype. The chain has TRBV6-2 or TRBV6-3 and TRBJ2-1; D call uncertain. Germline V CDR1 and CDR2: MNHEY, SVGEGT. The CDR3 totals 12 residues. V was clipped by 9 bases and J by 0 bases, with 6 bases between them. CDR3 sequence (DNA): TGTGCCAGAACCGTCTCCTACAATGAGCAGTTCTTC. This codes for CARTVSYNEQFF.

This clonotype was seen many times. The gene calls are TRBV9 and TRBJ2-5, with D perhaps matching TRBD2 (5 bases). The CDR3 covers 15 residues. Germline loops: CDR1 SGDLS, CDR2 YYNGEE. Trimming stripped 0 bases from V and 3 bases from J, with 12 bases between. The CDR3 spells CASSVGGPAEETQYF. The CDR3 bases are TGTGCCAGCAGCGTAGGGGGTCCAGCGGAAGAGACCCAGTACTTC.

This clonotype was seen many times. The chain employs TRBV28 and TRBJ2-5; D gene uncertain. From germline, CDR1 is MDHEN and CDR2 SYDVKM. This CDR3 has 11 amino acids. V was trimmed by 2 bases and J by 7 bases, leaving 5 bases between them. The CDR3 nucleotides read TGTGCCAGCAGTTTAATCGGGACCCAGTACTTC. It codes for CASSLIGTQYF.

The chain combines TRBV10-3 with TRBJ2-2; no clear D. The CDR3 extends over 12 amino acids. V was pared by 6 bases and J by 3 bases, with 5 bases between. CDR1 is ENHRY, CDR2 SYGVKD, per germline. Here the CDR3 reads CAIRLDTGELFF. CDR3 nucleotide sequence: TGTGCCATCAGGCTTGACACCGGGGAGCTGTTTTTT.

The gene calls are TRBV20-1 and TRBJ2-1, with 10 bases that match TRBD2. Germline-derived CDR1 and CDR2 are DFQATT and SNEGSKA (reference sequence). V lost 4 bases, J lost 1 base, and 13 bases stayed unmatched. The CDR3 covers 18 residues. CDR3 nucleotide sequence: TGCAGTGCTAAGCAAAGGCTAGCGGGAGATCCGTCCTACAATGAGCAGTTCTTC. Its protein is CSAKQRLAGDPSYNEQFF.

The chain recombines TRBV5-1 with TRBJ2-6; D remains ambiguous. Germline values: CDR1 SGHRS, CDR2 YFSETQ. The CDR3 extends over 14 amino acids. Trimming left V 1 base short and J 2 bases short, with 4 bases between. The CDR3: CASSLTAGANVLTF. For the CDR3, the DNA is TGCGCCAGCAGCTTGACTGCTGGGGCCAACGTCCTGACTTTC.

The CDR3 sequence: CASSGVNAEAFF. DNA for the CDR3: TGTGCCAGCAGCGGCGTGAATGCTGAAGCTTTCTTT. J is TRBJ1-1 and V is TRBV9; the D is unclear. The CDR3 covers 12 residues. V was pared by 3 bases and J by 6 bases, with 9 bases between. Germline lookup yields CDR1 SGDLS and CDR2 YYNGEE. Full variable domain (rest looked up from reference TRBV9 and TRBJ1-1): DSGVTQTPKHLITATGQRVTLRCSPRSGDLSVYWYQQSLDQGLQFLIQYYNGEERAKGNILERFSAQQFPDLHSELNLSSLELGDSALYFCASSGVNAEAFFGQGTRLTVV.

The rearrangement links TRBV29-1 to TRBJ1-4; possibly TRBD1 for D (5 bases). V was pared by 4 bases and J by 4 bases, with 19 bases between. The germline CDR1 and CDR2 sequences are SQVTM and ANQGSEA. The CDR3 spans 16 residues. CDR3 region: CSVARVRETLNEKLFF. In DNA, the CDR3 is TGCAGCGTTGCCCGGGTCAGGGAGACCCTTAATGAAAAACTGTTTTTT.